This TCR beta chain was observed in a study of blood T cell repertoires in COVID-19. The CDR3 loop spans 13 amino acids. Germline values: CDR1 SGHTA, CDR2 FQGNSA. Unmatched junction bases numbered 2, after V lost 3 bases and J lost 4 bases. Method: immunoSEQ multiplex PCR; TCRdb's copy keeps in-frame clones and lacks some. The data contain roughly 310,000 clones, approximately 87% of them singletons. The specimen sequenced was peripheral blood. The sequence came from a woman aged 45-65 years with active or convalescent COVID-19. The chain couples TRBV7-2 to TRBJ1-1; 7 bases are shared with TRBD1. The CDR3 here is CASSFNRGTEAFF. Written as DNA, the CDR3 is TGTGCCAGCAGCTTTAACAGGGGCACTGAAGCTTTCTTT.